This TCR beta chain was recorded in a study of response to subunit inactivated influenza vaccine. Study results and limitations: Authors suggested few new T cells are recruited by each seasonal influenza vaccination.

Details on this clonotype: What it binds is not known. A much more abundant neighbour one base away suggests this may be a read error.

Using its own MiXCR run on the RT-PCR reads, TCRdb lists one record per CDR3 protein. This table holds 500,000 or so distinct CDR3 sequences, 16% found once. From germline, CDR1 is DFQATT and CDR2 SNEGSKA (reference sequence). The CDR3 contains 16 residues. V was pared by 2 bases and J by 5 bases, with 20 bases between. The source was CD4+ T cells sorted from PBMCs, collected around 25 months after vaccination. The chain uses TRBV20-1 and TRBJ2-3; no firm D call. The TCR was taken from a man aged 45-69 years who received an inactivated influenza vaccine. Written as DNA, the CDR3 is TGCAGTGCTAGAATCAGAAAAAAGATATTTGAAGATACGCAGTATTTT. Amino acid sequence: CSARIRKKIFEDTQYF.